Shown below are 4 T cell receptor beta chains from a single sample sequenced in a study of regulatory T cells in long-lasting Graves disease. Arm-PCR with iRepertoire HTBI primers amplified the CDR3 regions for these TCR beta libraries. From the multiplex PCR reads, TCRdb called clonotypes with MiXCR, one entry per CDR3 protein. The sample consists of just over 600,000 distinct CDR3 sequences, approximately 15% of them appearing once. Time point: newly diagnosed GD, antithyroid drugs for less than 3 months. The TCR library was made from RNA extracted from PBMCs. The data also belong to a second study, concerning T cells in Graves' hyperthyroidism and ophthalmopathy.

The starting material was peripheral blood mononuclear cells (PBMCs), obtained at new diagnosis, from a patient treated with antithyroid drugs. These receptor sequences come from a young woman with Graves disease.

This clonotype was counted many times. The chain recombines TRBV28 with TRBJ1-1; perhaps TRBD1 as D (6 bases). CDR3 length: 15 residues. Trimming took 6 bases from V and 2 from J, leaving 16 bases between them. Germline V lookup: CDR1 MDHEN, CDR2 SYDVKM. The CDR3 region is CASREGGGTNTEAFF. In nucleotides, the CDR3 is TGTGCCAGCAGAGAGGGAGGGGGAACAAACACTGAAGCTTTCTTT.

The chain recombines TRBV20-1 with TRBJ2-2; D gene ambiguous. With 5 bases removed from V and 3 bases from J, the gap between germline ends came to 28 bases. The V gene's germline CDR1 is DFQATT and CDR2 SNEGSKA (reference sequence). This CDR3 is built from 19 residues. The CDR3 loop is CSAAIPAQSRRQDTGELFF. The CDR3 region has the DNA TGCAGTGCTGCGATACCAGCTCAATCACGGCGGCAGGACACCGGGGAGCTGTTTTTT.

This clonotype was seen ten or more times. The CDR3 DNA sequence: TGTGCCATCAGCGATAATCTCAATCCCGCAGGCATGAACACTGAAGCTTTCTTT. Translation: CAISDNLNPAGMNTEAFF. The chain links TRBV10-3 to TRBJ1-1; D remains ambiguous. This CDR3 spans 18 amino acids. Germline assignment: CDR1 ENHRY and CDR2 SYGVKD. V was pared by 6 bases and J by 0 bases, with 23 bases between.

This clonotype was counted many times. The CDR3 DNA reads as TGTGCCATCAGTGAGATGCAGGGTGCCGAGCAGTACTTC. Protein: CAISEMQGAEQYF. This chain connects TRBV10-3 to TRBJ2-7; possible D gene TRBD1, 5 bases. V gave up 2 bases and J gave up 6 bases, with 11 bases separating them. This CDR3 region has 13 residues. In germline, CDR1 is ENHRY, CDR2 SYGVKD.